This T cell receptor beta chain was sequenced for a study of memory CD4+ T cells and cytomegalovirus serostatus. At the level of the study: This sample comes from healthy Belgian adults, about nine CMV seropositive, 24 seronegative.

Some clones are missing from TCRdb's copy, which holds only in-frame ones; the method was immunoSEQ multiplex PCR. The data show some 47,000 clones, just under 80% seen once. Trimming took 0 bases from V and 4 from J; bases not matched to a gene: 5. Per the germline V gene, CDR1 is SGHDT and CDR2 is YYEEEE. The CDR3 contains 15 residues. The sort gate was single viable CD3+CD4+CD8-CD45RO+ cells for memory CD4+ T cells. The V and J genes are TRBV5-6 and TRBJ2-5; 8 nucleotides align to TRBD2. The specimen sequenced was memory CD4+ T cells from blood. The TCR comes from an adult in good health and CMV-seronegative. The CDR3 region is CASSLGGGRVETQYF. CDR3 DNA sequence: TGTGCCAGCAGCTTGGGCGGGGGGAGGGTAGAGACCCAGTACTTC.